This is a list of T cell receptor beta chains from one sample in a study of cytomegalovirus exposure and HLA in healthy donors. Assay: immunoSEQ multiplex PCR; the TCRdb copy retains only in-frame clones and omits some. The table has 150,000 to 200,000 clones, around 77% seen once. What was sequenced was PBMCs. These receptors were obtained from a man in his thirties or forties in good health and CMV-seronegative. Each CDR3 is given with its conserved first and last residue. The D gene is left open where the match is weak. Rows may omit the clone size; those that give it use once, few, many or a size class.

>TRBV7-2|-|TRBJ1-1|-
TGTGCCAGCAGCTTTTTTCAGAACACTGAAGCTTTCTTT
CASSFFQNTEAFF
>TRBV29-1|-|TRBJ2-1|-
TGCAGCGTTGGAGGGGGCTACAATGAGCAGTTCTTC
CSVGGGYNEQFF
>TRBV27|-|TRBJ2-1|-
TGTGCCAGCACAGGTCCGTACAATGAGCAGTTCTTC
CASTGPYNEQFF
>TRBV6-6|-|TRBJ1-2|-
TGTGCCAGCAGCCACGGGGAGGGAACAAAGAATGGCTACACCTTC
CASSHGEGTKNGYTF
>TRBV27|-|TRBJ2-1|TRBD1
TGTGCCAGCAGTGTAGAGGGACAGGGTGTCAAAATCAATGAGCAGTTCTTC
CASSVEGQGVKINEQFF
>TRBV2|few|TRBJ2-2|TRBD1
TGTGCCAGCAGTAAGGACAGGGTCCCCGGGGAGCTGTTTTTT
CASSKDRVPGELFF
>TRBV7-3|-|TRBJ2-2|TRBD1
TGTGCCAGCAGCTTAAAAGGGACAGGACAAGTCACCGGGGAGCTGTTTTTT
CASSLKGTGQVTGELFF
>TRBV5-6|-|TRBJ2-7|-
TGTGCCAGCAGCCCCAGGGTAAGCTCCTACGAGCAGTACTTC
CASSPRVSSYEQYF
>TRBV14|-|TRBJ2-7|TRBD2
TGTGCCAGCAGTCCCGGGGTAGCGGGAGGGCCATTTACCTACGAGCAGTACTTC
CASSPGVAGGPFTYEQYF
>TRBV9|-|TRBJ1-6|-
TGTGCCAGCAGCCCCGCCGGGCAGGGGAATTCACCCCTCCACTTT
CASSPAGQGNSPLHF
>TRBV29-1|-|TRBJ2-5|TRBD2
TGCAGCGTTGAAACTAGCGGGCAAGAGACCCAGTACTTC
CSVETSGQETQYF
>TRBV11-2|-|TRBJ2-7|TRBD2
TGTGCCAGCCGGATAAGGGGAGGGCCTGGGCAGTACTTC
CASRIRGGPGQYF
>TRBV6-5|-|TRBJ1-1|-
TGTGCCAGCAGTTACAGTCCCCTTAGTGAAGCTTTCTTT
CASSYSPLSEAFF
>TRBV11-2|-|TRBJ1-2|TRBD1
TGTGCCAGCAGCTTAGGGGACAGGGGGAACTATGGCTACACCTTC
CASSLGDRGNYGYTF
>TRBV21-1|-|TRBJ2-5|-
TGTGCCAGCAGCAACCGTGAAGCCCAAGAGACCCAGTACTTC
CASSNREAQETQYF
>TRBV5-1|-|TRBJ1-5|-
TGCGCCAGCAGGGGCAGCCCCAATCAGCCCCAGCATTTT
CASRGSPNQPQHF
>TRBV19|-|TRBJ1-2|-
TGTGCCAGTAGTTCCCGGGACAATTACTATGGCTACACCTTC
CASSSRDNYYGYTF
>TRBV18|-|TRBJ2-5|-
TGTGCCAGCTCCCCGTCCGAGACCCAGTACTTC
CASSPSETQYF
>TRBV28|-|TRBJ1-5|-
TGTGCCAGCAGCTGGGGGGAGGTGGGCAATCAGCCCCAGCATTTT
CASSWGEVGNQPQHF
>TRBV5-1|few|TRBJ2-1|TRBD2
TGCGCCAGCAGCAGGGAGGGGTTTGGTGAGCAGTTCTTC
CASSREGFGEQFF
>TRBV5-1|-|TRBJ2-1|-
TGCGCCAGCAGCTTAATAGCCATGACCTCCTACAATGAGCAGTTCTTC
CASSLIAMTSYNEQFF
>TRBV29-1|once|TRBJ2-1|-
TGCAGCGTTGAAGTTACGGGAGTGGGGAATGAGCAGTTCTTC
CSVEVTGVGNEQFF
>TRBV15|-|TRBJ1-2|-
TGTGCCACCAGCGGTGGGCAGGGAAACTATGGCTACACCTTC
CATSGGQGNYGYTF
>TRBV6-6|-|TRBJ2-7|TRBD1
TGTGCCAGCAGTTACAGGACAGGGGGATACGAGCAGTACTTC
CASSYRTGGYEQYF
>TRBV28|-|TRBJ2-6|TRBD1
TGTGCCAGCAGTAGAGGACAGGGTTTTAGCGTCCTGACTTTC
CASSRGQGFSVLTF
>TRBV29-1|-|TRBJ1-2|-
TGCAGCGCCCGGGACACCTATGGCTACACCTTC
CSARDTYGYTF
>TRBV29-1|few|TRBJ2-3|-
TGCAGCGTTGGTACAGGAGCCACAGATACGCAGTATTTT
CSVGTGATDTQYF
>TRBV15|-|TRBJ1-4|-
TGTGCCACACAACACCGGAGACTGAATGAAAAACTGTTTTTT
CATQHRRLNEKLFF
>TRBV27|-|TRBJ2-1|TRBD1
TGTGCCAGCAGTATATACAGGGGTGAGCAGTTCTTC
CASSIYRGEQFF